This T cell receptor beta chain was found in a study of technical replicates of blood from four donors. The CDR3 is made up of 15 amino acids. V dropped 3 bases and J dropped 7; count of bases not matched to a gene: 10. Per the germline V gene, CDR1 is SGHTS and CDR2 is YDEGEE. This clone was seen a few times. Only in-frame clones appear in the TCRdb table, and some are missing; sequencing was by immunoSEQ multiplex PCR. The sample yields 70,000 to 85,000 clones, approximately 90% seen once. Sequenced sample: T cells isolated from PBMCs. This chain joins TRBV5-8 and TRBJ2-7; TRBD1 matches at 10 bases. The receptor's source is a human donor in good health. The CDR3 DNA follows: TGTGCCAGCAGCTGGGACGGGACAGGGGTCGAGGAGCAGTACTTC. It specifies CASSWDGTGVEEQYF.